This T cell receptor (beta chain) was sequenced in a study of blood T cell repertoires in COVID-19. Background on the study: The origin of the acute and convalescent COVID-19 samples was the United States, Italy and Spain. T cells, B-cell-depleted T cells, or PBMCs provided the cDNA or gDNA that served as material.

The CDR3 loop spans 15 amino acids. Germline V CDR1 and CDR2: LNHDA, SQIVND (reference sequence). Trimming shortened V by 9 bases and J by 6 bases, and 21 bases separated the two germline ends. Sequenced by immunoSEQ multiplex PCR; TCRdb stores in-frame clones only, minus some. The table shows approximately 320,000 clones, with 90% occurring only once. Sequencing was done on a sample of PBMCs or T cells enriched from blood (not recorded which). The chain couples TRBV19 to TRBJ1-5; D is ambiguous. This TCR was sampled from a man between 60 and 75 years old who had recovered from COVID-19. The CDR3 DNA reads as TGTGCCAGCTCATCTATCCCTGCTGGCGGTCAGCCCCAGCATTTT. Its protein product is CASSSIPAGGQPQHF.